Each of the 26 T cell receptor beta chains below was sequenced from the same sample in a study of cytotoxic CD8 clonotypes in ibrutinib-treated CLL listed by TCRdb under 2021. Library preparation used the immunoSEQ multiplex PCR assay. TCRdb's version of the immuneACCESS table is confined to in-frame rearrangements and falls short of the full clone set. An unresolved V gene accounts for under half of the shortfall where checked; the remainder is of unknown origin. Present in this sample are around 76,000 clones, less than 85% of which were seen just once. Around 36% of the sample is in the top ten clones. Per the publication, the time point label means: around 25 months on ibrutinib. Sequencing used PBMCs, obtained after 24 months of ibrutinib treatment. These receptors were collected from a human donor with chronic lymphocytic leukemia.

This clone was detected a few times. Here the CDR3 reads CAWGAVGKSYNEQFF. The CDR3 bases are TGTGCCTGGGGGGCCGTAGGGAAGTCCTACAATGAGCAGTTCTTC. The chain has TRBV30 and TRBJ2-1, with TRBD1 as a possible D gene (5 bases). Looked up from germline, CDR1 is GTSNPN and CDR2 is SVGIG (reference sequence). The CDR3 totals 15 residues. The V end was cut by 5 bases, the J end by 1 base, with 15 bases between. The complete variable domain, with remaining parts taken from reference TRBV30 and TRBJ2-1, reads SQTIHQWPATLVQPVGSPLSLECTVEGTSNPNLYWYRQAAGRGLQLLFYSVGIGQISSEVPQNLSASRPQDRQFILSSKKLLLSDSGFYLCAWGAVGKSYNEQFFGPGTRLTVL.

The chain recombines TRBV28 with TRBJ2-3; unclear D gene. Germline CDR1 MDHEN, CDR2 SYDVKM. The CDR3 length is 14 residues. V was pared by 3 bases and J by 4 bases, with 11 bases between. DNA for the CDR3: TGTGCCAGCAGTTTGTGGCCAGTTGCAGATACGCAGTATTTT. It specifies CASSLWPVADTQYF.

This chain uses TRBV28 with TRBJ1-5; 8 bases line up with TRBD1. The CDR3 runs 15 residues. The germline V gene encodes CDR1 MDHEN and CDR2 SYDVKM. Trimming cost V 4 bases and J 4 bases; bases outside gene matches: 6. In nucleotides, the CDR3 is TGTGCCAGCAGTTACGCAGGGGGCAGTAATCAGCCCCAGCATTTT. It is translated as CASSYAGGSNQPQHF.

This chain connects TRBV7-9 to TRBJ2-2; 10 positions match TRBD2. Per the germline V gene, CDR1 is SEHNR and CDR2 is FQNEAQ (reference sequence). V gave up 1 base and J gave up 4 bases; unmatched junction bases: 3. The CDR3 covers 16 residues. The CDR3 here is CASSLVLAGSTGELFF. DNA of the CDR3: TGTGCCAGCAGCTTAGTACTAGCGGGAAGCACCGGGGAGCTGTTTTTT.

The chain employs TRBV10-2 and TRBJ1-4, with 9 bases lining up with TRBD1. V dropped 7 bases and J dropped 5; count of bases not matched to a gene: 5. The CDR3 loop spans 14 amino acids. Germline CDR1 is WSHSY and CDR2 is SAAADI. This CDR3 is CASTSGTGNEKLFF. In nucleotides, the CDR3 is TGCGCCAGCACCTCCGGGACAGGGAATGAAAAACTGTTTTTT.

The chain carries TRBV29-1 and TRBJ1-4; D is uncertain. V was cut by 0 bases and J by 7 bases, with 18 bases left in between. Germline-derived CDR1 and CDR2 are SQVTM and ANQGSEA. The CDR3 length is 16 residues. CDR3 residues: CSVEDRGGGLGEKLFF. CDR3 nucleotide sequence: TGCAGCGTTGAAGATCGGGGAGGAGGGCTGGGTGAAAAACTGTTTTTT.

The chain uses TRBV15 and TRBJ1-2; 8 nucleotides align to TRBD1. CDR3 length equals 14 residues. Germline CDR1 is LNHNV and CDR2 is YYDKDF (reference sequence). J gave up 4 bases and V 0 bases, and 1 base lay outside the gene matches. The chain's CDR3 is CATSREGQGYGYTF. The CDR3 DNA reads as TGTGCCACCAGCAGAGAAGGACAGGGCTATGGCTACACCTTC.

The rearrangement links TRBV18 to TRBJ2-1; 13 bases are a match to TRBD2. The CDR3 sequence is 21 residues long. V shed 2 bases and J 3 bases; nucleotides not matched to a gene: 16. Germline loops: CDR1 KGHSH, CDR2 LQKENI. The CDR3 region has the DNA TGTGCCAGCTCACCATTAAGACTTGCAAAAGGGACTAGCGGGAACTACAATGAGCAGTTCTTC. Amino acid sequence: CASSPLRLAKGTSGNYNEQFF.

The rearrangement joins TRBV19 to TRBJ2-7, with 8 bases lining up with TRBD2. Trimming took 6 bases from V and 9 from J; bases not matched to a gene: 13. The CDR3 sequence is 14 residues long. CDR1 and CDR2 (germline): LNHDA, SQIVND (reference sequence). The CDR3 spells CASRGRSGSLGQYF. CDR3 sequence (DNA): TGTGCCAGTAGAGGGAGGAGCGGGAGTCTCGGGCAGTACTTC.

This clone was seen only a few times. V and J are TRBV19 and TRBJ2-7; D not certain. V lost 5 bases and J 3 bases, leaving 11 bases between the germline ends. From germline, CDR1 is LNHDA and CDR2 SQIVND (reference sequence). The CDR3 has 13 residues. The CDR3 DNA sequence: TGTGCCAGTAGTTATCAAAAGGGCTACGAGCAGTACTTC. It is translated as CASSYQKGYEQYF. The full variable domain, its missing parts supplied by reference TRBV19 and TRBJ2-7, is DGGITQSPKYLFRKEGQNVTLSCEQNLNHDAMYWYRQDPGQGLRLIYYSQIVNDFQKGDIAEGYSVSREKKESFPLTVTSAQKNPTAFYLCASSYQKGYEQYFGPGTRLTVT.

The chain is built from TRBV6-1 and TRBJ1-4; D remains ambiguous. V dropped 10 bases and J dropped 1 base, with 16 bases sitting between them. The germline V gene encodes CDR1 MNHNS and CDR2 SASEGT. The CDR3 is 15 residues long. CDR3 nucleotides: TGTGCCACCCTGAGAAACCGCGGAACTAATGAAAAACTGTTTTTT. Translation: CATLRNRGTNEKLFF.

This chain joins TRBV5-1 and TRBJ2-2; D may be TRBD1 or TRBD2 (6 bases each). CDR3 length: 16 residues. Germline V gene data show CDR1 as SGHRS and CDR2 as YFSETQ. Trimming shortened V by 4 bases and J by 1 base, and 14 bases separated the two germline ends. CDR3 residues: CASSRTGAVNTGELFF. CDR3 nucleotide sequence: TGCGCCAGCAGCCGTACGGGGGCAGTGAACACCGGGGAGCTGTTTTTT.

The gene calls are TRBV2 and TRBJ1-3, with D unresolved. Germline assignment: CDR1 SNHLY and CDR2 FYNNEI. V was shortened by 4 bases and J by 0 bases, with 10 bases between the two germline ends. The CDR3 runs to 15 residues. In DNA form, the CDR3 reads TGTGCCAGCAGTGCCACACCGAGCTCTGGAAACACCATATATTTT. Protein sequence: CASSATPSSGNTIYF.

Only a few counts were recorded for this clone. This chain joins TRBV5-4 and TRBJ2-2; D may be TRBD1 or TRBD2 (6 bases each). The germline V gene has CDR1 SGHNT and CDR2 YYREEE (reference sequence). The CDR3 is made up of 15 amino acids. The germline V and J ends were trimmed by 4 bases and 1 base, with 11 bases remaining between them. The CDR3, as DNA: TGTGCCAGCAGCCCGGGGGCCGGGAACACCGGGGAGCTGTTTTTT. This translates into CASSPGAGNTGELFF.

This rearrangement joins TRBV6-5 to TRBJ2-7; 13 bases fit TRBD2. V gave up 2 bases and J gave up 3 bases; unmatched junction bases: 4. CDR3 length: 16 amino acids. CDR1 is MNHEY and CDR2 is SVGAGI in the germline V gene. CDR3 in amino acids: CASSYDWTSGSYEQYF. The CDR3 nucleotides are TGTGCCAGCAGTTACGACTGGACTAGCGGGAGCTACGAGCAGTACTTC.

This clone was observed a handful of times. CDR3 sequence (DNA): TGTGCCAGCAGCGTCACCGGACAGGGGAGTTTGCGGGGTGAAGCTTTCTTT. It specifies CASSVTGQGSLRGEAFF. This chain links TRBV9 with TRBJ1-1, with 9 positions matching TRBD1. The CDR3 consists of 17 residues. Trimming cost V 2 bases and J 7 bases; bases outside gene matches: 15. Germline V gene data show CDR1 as SGDLS and CDR2 as YYNGEE.

The rearrangement uses TRBV29-1 and TRBJ2-7; 9 bases agree with TRBD1. The trim removed 3 bases at V and 2 bases at J, leaving 5 bases unmatched. Germline V lookup: CDR1 SQVTM, CDR2 ANQGSEA. CDR3 length equals 14 residues. The CDR3 spells CSVESDRGAYEQYF. The CDR3, as DNA: TGCAGCGTTGAGTCGGACAGGGGCGCCTACGAGCAGTACTTC.

The chain couples TRBV10-3 to TRBJ2-7, with TRBD1 as a possible D gene (7 bases). Looked up from germline, CDR1 is ENHRY and CDR2 is SYGVKD. CDR3 length: 15 amino acids. V lost 1 base to trimming and J lost 4 bases, with 14 bases between them. CDR3 sequence: CAISEFPGGTYEQYF. The CDR3 coding sequence is TGTGCCATCAGTGAGTTTCCAGGGGGGACGTACGAGCAGTACTTC.

The rearrangement links TRBV6-5 to TRBJ2-7; 8 positions match TRBD2. The CDR3 has 15 residues. CDR1 is MNHEY, CDR2 SVGAGI, per germline. J gave up 2 bases and V 5 bases, and 8 bases lay outside the gene matches. The CDR3 here is CASSRQAGETYEQYF. In DNA, the CDR3 is TGTGCCAGCAGTCGGCAAGCGGGAGAAACCTACGAGCAGTACTTC.

The J gene is TRBJ2-2, the V gene TRBV7-3, with 8 positions matching TRBD2. This CDR3 contains 16 residues. Trimming removed 3 bases from V and 7 bases from J; junction bases left unmatched: 10. CDR1 is SGHTA, CDR2 FQGTGA, per germline. CDR3 amino acids: CASSLAGGGGGGELFF. The CDR3 DNA is TGTGCCAGCAGCTTGGCGGGAGGAGGAGGTGGCGGGGAGCTGTTTTTT.

This chain connects TRBV28 to TRBJ2-1, with 7 bases identical to TRBD1. Germline assignment: CDR1 MDHEN and CDR2 SYDVKM. The junction had 4 bases not matched to a gene; V was cut back by 7 bases and J by 7 bases. The CDR3 has 12 residues. CDR3 region: CASTDRPNEQFF. The CDR3 region has the DNA TGTGCCAGCACGGACAGGCCTAATGAGCAGTTCTTC.

This chain links TRBV30 with TRBJ2-3; the match to TRBD1 covers 9 bases. The CDR3 covers 14 residues. Trimming at V came to 6 bases and at J to 4 bases, leaving 8 bases not matched to a gene. Germline V lookup: CDR1 GTSNPN, CDR2 SVGIG (reference sequence). CDR3 bases: TGTGCCTGTACAGGGGGCGGGCTAGCAGATACGCAGTATTTT. As protein: CACTGGGLADTQYF.

This chain connects TRBV6-6 to TRBJ1-1, with a tentative D call TRBD1 (5 bases). Trimming removed 6 bases from V and 1 base from J, with 9 bases in between. Germline V gene lookup returns CDR1 MNHNY and CDR2 SVGAGI (reference sequence). The CDR3 is made up of 13 amino acids. The CDR3 spells CASSLDTNTEAFF. CDR3 nucleotides: TGTGCCAGCAGCTTGGACACGAACACTGAAGCTTTCTTT.

J is TRBJ2-7 and V is TRBV18; the match to TRBD1 covers 9 bases. Germline trimming cut 3 bases from V and 6 bases from J; bases unmatched to any gene: 12. The CDR3 spans 16 residues. Germline CDR1 reads KGHSH; CDR2 reads LQKENI. The CDR3 sequence: CASSPMPGTGSFEQYF. In DNA form, the CDR3 reads TGTGCCAGCTCACCCATGCCCGGGACAGGGTCGTTCGAGCAGTACTTC.

The chain links TRBV19 to TRBJ1-2, with D unclear. CDR1 is LNHDA and CDR2 is SQIVND in the germline V gene (reference sequence). With 3 bases removed from V and 2 bases from J, the gap between germline ends came to 10 bases. There are 14 residues in the CDR3. As DNA, the CDR3 is TGTGCCAGTAGTATGCGGCCGGTAAACTATGGCTACACCTTC. This encodes CASSMRPVNYGYTF.

J is TRBJ2-7 and V is TRBV13, with D hard to call. The CDR3 consists of 13 residues. CDR1 is PRHDT, CDR2 FYEKMQ, per germline (reference sequence). The ends were cut back, 1 base at V and 4 bases at J, with 8 bases in the middle. For the CDR3, the DNA is TGTGCCAGCAGCTTAGCAAAGGGATACGAGCAGTACTTC. It codes for CASSLAKGYEQYF. The full variable domain, its missing parts supplied by reference TRBV13 and TRBJ2-7, is AAGVIQSPRHLIKEKRETATLKCYPIPRHDTVYWYQQGPGQDPQFLISFYEKMQSDKGSIPDRFSAQQFSDYHSELNMSSLELGDSALYFCASSLAKGYEQYFGPGTRLTVT.